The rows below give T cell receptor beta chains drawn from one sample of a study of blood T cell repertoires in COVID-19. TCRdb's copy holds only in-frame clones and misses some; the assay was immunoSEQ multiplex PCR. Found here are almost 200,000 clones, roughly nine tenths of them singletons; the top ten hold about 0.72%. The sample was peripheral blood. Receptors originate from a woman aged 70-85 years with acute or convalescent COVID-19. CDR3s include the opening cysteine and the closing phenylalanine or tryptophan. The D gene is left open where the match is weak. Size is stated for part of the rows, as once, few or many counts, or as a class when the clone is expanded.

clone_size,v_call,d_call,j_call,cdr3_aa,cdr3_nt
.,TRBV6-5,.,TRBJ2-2,CASGARRGTGELFF,TGTGCCTCGGGTGCCAGGAGGGGCACCGGGGAGCTGTTTTTT
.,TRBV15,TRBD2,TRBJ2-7,CATSKRLAHEQYF,TGTGCCACCAGCAAAAGACTAGCGCACGAGCAGTACTTC
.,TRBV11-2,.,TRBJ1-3,CASSLLNSLSGNTIYF,TGTGCCAGCAGCCTCCTAAACAGCCTCTCTGGAAACACCATATATTTT
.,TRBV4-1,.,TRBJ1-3,CASKDQGPKDTIYF,TGCGCCAGCAAGGACCAGGGCCCCAAGGACACCATATATTTT
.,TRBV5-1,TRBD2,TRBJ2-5,CASTPGGEIQETQYF,TGCGCCAGCACCCCCGGGGGGGAGATTCAAGAGACCCAGTACTTC
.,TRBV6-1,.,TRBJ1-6,CASSFQTGSPLHF,TGTGCCAGCAGTTTTCAGACGGGTTCACCCCTCCACTTT
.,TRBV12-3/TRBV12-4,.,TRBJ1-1,CASSKDQGIEAFF,TGTGCCAGCAGTAAAGACCAGGGTATTGAAGCTTTCTTT
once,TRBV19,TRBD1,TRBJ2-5,CASSAQDRSWETQYF,TGTGCCAGTAGTGCCCAGGACAGGTCCTGGGAGACCCAGTACTTC
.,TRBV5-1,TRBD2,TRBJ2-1,CASSWGLLAGGPYNEQFF,TGCGCCAGCAGCTGGGGACTTTTAGCGGGGGGTCCCTACAATGAGCAGTTCTTC
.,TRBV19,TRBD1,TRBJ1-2,CASQDRGLGGYTF,TGTGCCAGTCAGGACAGGGGATTGGGCGGCTACACCTTC
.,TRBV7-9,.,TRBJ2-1,CASSLGEWQGDEQFF,TGTGCCAGCAGCTTAGGGGAATGGCAGGGCGATGAGCAGTTCTTC
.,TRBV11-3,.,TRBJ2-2,CASSLHSNTGELFF,TGTGCCAGCAGCTTACACTCGAACACCGGGGAGCTGTTTTTT
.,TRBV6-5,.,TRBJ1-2,CASRKIANYGYTF,TGTGCCAGCCGAAAGATAGCTAACTATGGCTACACCTTC
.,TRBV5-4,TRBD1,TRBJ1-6,CASSLRGDSNSPLHF,TGTGCCAGCAGCTTGAGGGGGGACAGTAATTCACCCCTCCACTTT
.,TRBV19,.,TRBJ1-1,CASSIGGPGKAFF,TGTGCCAGTAGTATAGGAGGGCCCGGGAAAGCTTTCTTT
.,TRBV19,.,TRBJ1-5,CASSRVVLEPQHF,TGTGCCAGTAGCAGGGTTGTGCTGGAGCCCCAGCATTTT
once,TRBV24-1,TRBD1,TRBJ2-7,CATSDPGTGGFEQYF,TGTGCCACCAGTGATCCGGGGACAGGAGGTTTCGAGCAGTACTTC
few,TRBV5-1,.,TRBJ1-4,CASTPAGGRFEKLFF,TGCGCCAGTACCCCGGCGGGGGGTCGGTTCGAAAAACTGTTTTTT
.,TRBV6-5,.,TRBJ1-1,CASGRAEAFF,TGTGCCAGCGGGAGAGCTGAAGCTTTCTTT
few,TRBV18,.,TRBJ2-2,CASSSTDSVLLELFF,TGTGCCAGCTCATCGACAGATTCGGTGCTATTGGAGCTGTTTTTT
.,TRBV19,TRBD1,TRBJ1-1,CASSLQGMNTEAFF,TGTGCCAGTAGTTTACAGGGGATGAACACTGAAGCTTTCTTT
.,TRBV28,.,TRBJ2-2,CASSLLTGELFF,TGTGCCAGCAGTCTCCTCACCGGGGAGCTGTTTTTT
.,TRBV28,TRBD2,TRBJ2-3,CASIREGRSTDTQYF,TGTGCCAGCATAAGGGAGGGGCGCAGCACAGATACGCAGTATTTT
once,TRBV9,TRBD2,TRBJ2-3,CASSRDYRAETQYF,TGTGCCAGCAGCCGGGACTACCGAGCAGAAACGCAGTATTTT
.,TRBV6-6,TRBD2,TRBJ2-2,CASSYLAGGTGELFF,TGTGCCAGCAGTTACTTAGCGGGGGGGACCGGGGAGCTGTTTTTT
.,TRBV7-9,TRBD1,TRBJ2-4,CASSLVGQGLAKNIQYF,TGTGCCAGCAGCTTAGTGGGACAGGGCCTAGCCAAAAACATTCAGTACTTC
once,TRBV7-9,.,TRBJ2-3,CASGGGASWAQYF,TGTGCCAGCGGAGGAGGCGCCAGTTGGGCGCAGTATTTT
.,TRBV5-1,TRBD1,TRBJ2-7,CASSSGTGSSYEQYF,TGCGCCAGCAGTTCCGGGACAGGGAGCTCCTACGAGCAGTACTTC
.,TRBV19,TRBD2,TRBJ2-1,CASRGTSGPNEQFF,TGTGCCAGTAGAGGGACTAGCGGACCCAATGAGCAGTTCTTC
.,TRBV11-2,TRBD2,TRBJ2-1,CASSLDPGRGGRNEQFF,TGTGCCAGCAGCTTAGATCCCGGGAGGGGGGGCCGGAATGAGCAGTTCTTC
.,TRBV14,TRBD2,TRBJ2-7,CASSGLADYEQYF,TGTGCCAGCAGCGGACTAGCGGACTACGAGCAGTACTTC
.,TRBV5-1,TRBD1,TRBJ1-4,CASAYAGGSEKLFF,TGCGCCAGCGCCTACGCAGGGGGGAGTGAAAAACTGTTTTTT
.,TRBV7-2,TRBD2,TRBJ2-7,CASSALAGGESEQYF,TGTGCCAGCAGCGCACTAGCGGGAGGGGAGTCCGAGCAGTACTTC
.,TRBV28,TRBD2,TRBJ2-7,CASLTSGRLGEQYF,TGTGCCAGCCTAACTAGCGGGAGACTAGGCGAGCAGTACTTC
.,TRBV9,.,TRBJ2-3,CASSVEGRIGGDTQYF,TGTGCCAGCAGCGTAGAGGGCAGAATAGGGGGAGATACGCAGTATTTT
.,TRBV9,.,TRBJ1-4,CASSGGQQTNEKLFF,TGTGCCAGCAGCGGGGGACAACAGACTAATGAAAAACTGTTTTTT
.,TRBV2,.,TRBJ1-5,CASRSVNSNQPQHF,TGTGCCAGCAGGTCAGTGAATAGCAATCAGCCCCAGCATTTT
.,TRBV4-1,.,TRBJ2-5,CASSQGGVSGRETQYF,TGCGCCAGCAGCCAAGGAGGAGTTAGCGGTAGGGAGACCCAGTACTTC